The sample holds a few counts of the clone carrying this T cell receptor beta chain. Its matching antigen is unknown. Germline CDR1 SGHVS, CDR2 FNYEAQ. This CDR3 is built from 14 residues. The germline V and J ends were trimmed by 5 bases and 8 bases, with 15 bases remaining between them. The data are from a study of T cells after yellow fever vaccination. Study-level findings and limits: Re-detected after boosting: most primary clones, 96% of CD4 and around 86% of CD8.

Using its own MiXCR run on the 5' RACE reads, TCRdb lists one record per CDR3 protein. The sample comprises a few hundred thousand distinct CDR3 sequences, roughly 7% of which are singletons, and roughly a sixth rests with the top ten. This receptor was identified in a man between 18 and 35 years old who received the YFV17D yellow fever vaccine. The gene calls are TRBV7-6 and TRBJ1-4, with D possibly being TRBD1 (6 bases). Sequencing was performed on PBMCs, taken around 45 days after the first yellow fever vaccination. Here the CDR3 DNA reads TGTGCCAGCAGCCTGGCGGGGGCGGCGGAAAAACTGTTTTTT. Translation: CASSLAGAAEKLFF.